Presented here are 13 T cell receptor beta chains from one specimen sequenced in a study of beta chain features in type 1 diabetes. Reverse transcription of all isolated RNA meant that expressed TCRB transcripts were sequenced. This table comes from immunoSEQ multiplex PCR, and its TCRdb copy is limited to in-frame clones, with some not included. The table includes approximately 150,000 clones, almost 65% detected once. Their target antigens are unknown. Notes on the study in general: A moderate, significant TCRB CDR3 shortening appeared in type 1 diabetes across four CD4+ subsets.

Sequenced: naive CD4+ T cells from blood. These receptors all come from a man aged 25-45 years with type 1 diabetes.

The V call is TRBV30, the J call TRBJ1-1; D remains ambiguous. Trimming removed 2 bases at V and 2 bases at J, with 6 bases between. The CDR3 contains 12 residues. CDR1 is GTSNPN and CDR2 is SVGIG in the germline V gene (reference sequence). CDR3: CAWSLFNTEAFF. For the CDR3, the DNA is TGTGCCTGGAGTCTCTTTAACACTGAAGCTTTCTTT.

Only a few counts were recorded for this clone. V gene TRBV4-3 combines with J gene TRBJ2-7; D gene uncertain. Germline lookup yields CDR1 LGHNA and CDR2 YSLEER. The CDR3 runs 14 residues. V lost 0 bases to trimming and J lost 1 base, with 7 bases between them. CDR3 nucleotides: TGCGCCAGCAGCCAAGAAGGCGGATCCTACGAGCAGTACTTC. As protein: CASSQEGGSYEQYF.

This clone was counted a few times. The chain recombines TRBV9 with TRBJ1-2; D is uncertain. The CDR3 is made up of 13 amino acids. The ends were cut back, 3 bases at V and 7 bases at J, with 13 bases in the middle. Germline CDR1 reads SGDLS; CDR2 reads YYNGEE. CDR3 region: CASSASKGRGYTF. The CDR3 DNA reads TGTGCCAGCAGCGCTAGTAAGGGCCGTGGCTACACCTTC.

This chain joins TRBV25-1 and TRBJ2-3; the D is unclear. The CDR3 runs 14 residues. Germline loops: CDR1 MGHDK, CDR2 SYGVNS. Trimming took off 1 base at V and 4 bases at J, with 9 bases between the two ends. The CDR3 DNA reads TGTGCCAGCAGTGAATCAGAGTCCGCAGATACGCAGTATTTT. It translates to CASSESESADTQYF.

This clone was detected a few times. The rearrangement links TRBV25-1 to TRBJ2-7; 9 nucleotides align to TRBD1. From germline, CDR1 is MGHDK and CDR2 SYGVNS. This CDR3 region has 14 residues. V dropped 5 bases and J dropped 3; count of bases not matched to a gene: 5. CDR3 in DNA: TGTGCCAGCAGTCCTCCGGGACAGGGCTACGAGCAGTACTTC. This codes for CASSPPGQGYEQYF.

CDR3 bases: TGCGCCAGCCACCTCGGAGATACGCAGTATTTT. This gives the protein CASHLGDTQYF. This chain links TRBV5-1 with TRBJ2-3; D not certain. The CDR3 consists of 11 residues. Germline CDR1 reads SGHRS; CDR2 reads YFSETQ. The V and J ends lost 7 bases and 5 bases respectively, with 8 bases between them.

The chain carries TRBV27 and TRBJ1-1; D is undetermined. CDR1 is MNHEY, CDR2 SMNVEV, per germline (reference sequence). V was shortened by 6 bases and J by 4 bases, with 18 bases between the two germline ends. The CDR3 is 15 amino acids. CDR3 nucleotides: TGTGCCAGCAGCCCTACCCAAGGCGGTATCACTGAAGCTTTCTTT. Protein product: CASSPTQGGITEAFF.

The J gene is TRBJ2-7, the V gene TRBV29-1; TRBD1 matches 8 bases. V lost 4 bases and J lost 4; bases outside the gene matches: 3. This CDR3 has 12 amino acids. Germline V gene data show CDR1 as SQVTM and CDR2 as ANQGSEA. CDR3 amino acids: CSVGQGAYEQYF. CDR3 in DNA: TGCAGCGTTGGGCAGGGGGCGTACGAGCAGTACTTC.

This clone was counted a single time. V is TRBV30 and J is TRBJ2-3, with TRBD1 matching 7 bases. From germline, CDR1 is GTSNPN and CDR2 SVGIG (reference sequence). CDR3 size: 15 residues. Trimming at V came to 2 bases and at J to 0 bases, leaving 5 bases not matched to a gene. This CDR3 reads CAWSKTGSSTDTQYF. The CDR3 nucleotides are TGTGCCTGGAGTAAGACAGGGAGTAGCACAGATACGCAGTATTTT.

This chain joins TRBV5-1 and TRBJ2-5; the match to TRBD2 covers 9 bases. Germline V gene sequence: CDR1 SGHRS, CDR2 YFSETQ. The CDR3 runs 15 residues. The V and J ends lost 4 bases and 4 bases, in that order; junction bases with no gene match: 8. The CDR3 here is CASSAGGPEGETQYF. CDR3 sequence (DNA): TGCGCCAGCAGCGCGGGGGGGCCCGAGGGAGAGACCCAGTACTTC.

This clone has more than one count but fewer than ten. V gene TRBV30 combines with J gene TRBJ2-1; 11 nucleotides line up with TRBD1. The germline gives CDR1 GTSNPN, CDR2 SVGIG (reference sequence). With V trimmed by 3 bases and J by 6 bases, 16 bases remained unmatched. The CDR3 length is 18 residues. The CDR3 protein is CAWSKRRWGQGEVNEQFF. The CDR3 region has the DNA TGTGCCTGGAGCAAACGTCGTTGGGGACAGGGGGAAGTCAATGAGCAGTTCTTC.

The V and J genes are TRBV30 and TRBJ2-2, with D perhaps given as TRBD1 or TRBD2 (5 bases each). The germline V and J ends were trimmed by 2 bases and 3 bases, with 10 bases remaining between them. Germline CDR1 and CDR2: GTSNPN and SVGIG (reference sequence). The CDR3 length is 14 residues. The CDR3 sequence: CAWSLGTDTGELFF. The CDR3 nucleotides are TGTGCCTGGAGTCTCGGGACGGACACCGGGGAGCTGTTTTTT. Based on the CDR3 plus reference TRBV30 and TRBJ2-2, the full variable domain is SQTIHQWPATLVQPVGSPLSLECTVEGTSNPNLYWYRQAAGRGLQLLFYSVGIGQISSEVPQNLSASRPQDRQFILSSKKLLLSDSGFYLCAWSLGTDTGELFFGEGSRLTVL.

The chain links TRBV2 to TRBJ2-3; no firm D call. From germline, CDR1 is SNHLY and CDR2 FYNNEI. The CDR3 consists of 13 residues. V was shortened by 6 bases and J by 6 bases, with 13 bases between the two germline ends. Here the CDR3 reads CASRNNKQDTQYF. In DNA form, the CDR3 reads TGTGCCAGCAGGAACAATAAGCAGGATACGCAGTATTTT.